A selection of T cell receptor beta chains follows, all from one sample in a study of blood T cell repertoires in COVID-19. Clones were read by immunoSEQ multiplex PCR, and TCRdb kept only the in-frame ones, dropping some. This table holds more than 45,000 clones, approximately 90% found once. The sample comprised peripheral blood. The receptors originated from an older woman with active COVID-19. Each CDR3 is given with its conserved first and last residue. The order of the fields is V gene, CDR3 protein.

v_call: TRBV6-5
cdr3_aa: CASSYRQGVLNEQFF

v_call: TRBV28
cdr3_aa: CASSHQKGRGETQYF

v_call: TRBV11-2
cdr3_aa: CASSLPAGSGANVLTF

v_call: TRBV7-2
cdr3_aa: CASSPGASGKKTGELFF

v_call: TRBV6-6
cdr3_aa: CASSDPVRSEQFF

v_call: TRBV10-1
cdr3_aa: CASSESGAGELFF

v_call: TRBV5-1
cdr3_aa: CASSFSGEYQETQYF

v_call: TRBV30
cdr3_aa: CAWSHMRGIYGYTF

v_call: TRBV24-1
cdr3_aa: CATSDPGLAGDYEQYF

v_call: TRBV24-1
cdr3_aa: CATSDFGLSYNEQFF

v_call: TRBV5-6
cdr3_aa: CASSLWSTGEETQYF

v_call: TRBV19
cdr3_aa: CASSALAGENYEQYF

v_call: TRBV5-6
cdr3_aa: CASTSRGREETQYF

v_call: TRBV5-1
cdr3_aa: CASSRPEDTGELFF

v_call: TRBV7-8
cdr3_aa: CASFRGRGVGTSYEQYF

v_call: TRBV9
cdr3_aa: CASRRDSVNTEAFF

v_call: TRBV19
cdr3_aa: CASSNTGGGNQPQHF

v_call: TRBV10-3
cdr3_aa: CATLQGASYGYTF

v_call: TRBV27
cdr3_aa: CASSPGYGYTF

v_call: TRBV3-1/TRBV3-2
cdr3_aa: CASSQDVDSSIYGYTF

v_call: TRBV9
cdr3_aa: CASSLGTSANTGELFF

v_call: TRBV11-2
cdr3_aa: CASSLRIRDTEAFF

v_call: TRBV6-6
cdr3_aa: CASSPDGGTTEAFF

v_call: TRBV19
cdr3_aa: CASSIGDRFNQPQHF